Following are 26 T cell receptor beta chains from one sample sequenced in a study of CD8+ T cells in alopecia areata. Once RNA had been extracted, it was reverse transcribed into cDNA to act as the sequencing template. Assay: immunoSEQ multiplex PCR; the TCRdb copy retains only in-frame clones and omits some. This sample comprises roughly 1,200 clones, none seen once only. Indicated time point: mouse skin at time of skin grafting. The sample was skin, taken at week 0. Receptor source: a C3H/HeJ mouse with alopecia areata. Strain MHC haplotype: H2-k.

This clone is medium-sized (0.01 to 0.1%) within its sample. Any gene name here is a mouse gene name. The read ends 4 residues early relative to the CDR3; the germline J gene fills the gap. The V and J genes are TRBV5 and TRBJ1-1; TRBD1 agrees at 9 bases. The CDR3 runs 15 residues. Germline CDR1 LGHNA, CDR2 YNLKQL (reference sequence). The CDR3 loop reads CASSQDGQGMGEVFF. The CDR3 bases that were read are TGTGCCAGCAGCCAAGATGGACAGGGGATGGGA.

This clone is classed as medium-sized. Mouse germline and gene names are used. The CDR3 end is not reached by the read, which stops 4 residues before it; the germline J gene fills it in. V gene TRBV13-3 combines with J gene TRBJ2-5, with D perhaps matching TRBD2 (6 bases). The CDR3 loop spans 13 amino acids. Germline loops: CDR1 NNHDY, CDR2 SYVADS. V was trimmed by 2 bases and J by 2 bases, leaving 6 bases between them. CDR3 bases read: TGTGCCAGCAGTGACTGGGGCCAAGAC. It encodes CASSDWGQD. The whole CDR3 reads CASSDWGQDTQYF. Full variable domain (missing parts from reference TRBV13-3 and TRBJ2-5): EAAVTQSPRSKVAVTGGKVTLSCHQTNNHDYMYWYRQDTGHGLRLIHYSYVADSTEKGDIPDGYKASRPSQENFSLILELASLSQTAVYFCASSDWGQDTQYFGPGTRLLVL.

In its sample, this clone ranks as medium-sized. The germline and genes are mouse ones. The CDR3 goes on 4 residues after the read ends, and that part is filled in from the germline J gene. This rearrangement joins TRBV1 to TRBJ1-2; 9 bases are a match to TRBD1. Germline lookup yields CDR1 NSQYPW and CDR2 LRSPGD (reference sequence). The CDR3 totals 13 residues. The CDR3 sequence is CTCSAGQGADYTF. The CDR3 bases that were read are TGCACCTGCAGTGCGGGACAGGGAGCC.

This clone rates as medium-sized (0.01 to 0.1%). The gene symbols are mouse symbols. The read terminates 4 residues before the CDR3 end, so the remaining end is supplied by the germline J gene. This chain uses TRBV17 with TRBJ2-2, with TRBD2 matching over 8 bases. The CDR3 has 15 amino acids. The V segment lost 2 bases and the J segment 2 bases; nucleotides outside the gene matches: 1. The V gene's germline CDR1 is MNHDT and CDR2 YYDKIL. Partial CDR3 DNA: TGTGCTAGCAGTAGACCTGGGGGGAACACCGGG. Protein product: CASSRPGGNTG. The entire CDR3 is CASSRPGGNTGQLYF.

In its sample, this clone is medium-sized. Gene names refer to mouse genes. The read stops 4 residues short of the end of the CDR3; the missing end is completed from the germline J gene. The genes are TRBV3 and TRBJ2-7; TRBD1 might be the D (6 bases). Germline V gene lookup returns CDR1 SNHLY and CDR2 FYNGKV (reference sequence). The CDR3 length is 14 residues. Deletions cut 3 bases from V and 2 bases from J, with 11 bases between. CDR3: CASSFEGEAYEQYF. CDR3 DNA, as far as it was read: TGTGCCAGCAGCTTTGAGGGGGAGGCCTAT.

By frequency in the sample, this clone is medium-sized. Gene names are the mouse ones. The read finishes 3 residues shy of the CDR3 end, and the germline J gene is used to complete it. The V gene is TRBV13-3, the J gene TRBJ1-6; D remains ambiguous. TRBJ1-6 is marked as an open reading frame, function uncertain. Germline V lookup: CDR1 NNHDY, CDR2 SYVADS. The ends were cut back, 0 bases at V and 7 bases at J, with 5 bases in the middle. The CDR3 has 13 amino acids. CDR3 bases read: TGTGCCAGCAGTGATGACAGAAATTCGCCC. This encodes CASSDDRNSP. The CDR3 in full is CASSDDRNSPLYF.

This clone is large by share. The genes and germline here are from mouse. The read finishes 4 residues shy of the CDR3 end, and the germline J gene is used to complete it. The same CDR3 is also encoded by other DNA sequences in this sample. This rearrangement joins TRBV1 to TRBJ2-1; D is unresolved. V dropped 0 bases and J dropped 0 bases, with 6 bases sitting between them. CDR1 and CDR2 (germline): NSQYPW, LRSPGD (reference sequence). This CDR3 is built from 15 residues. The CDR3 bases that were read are TGCACCTGCAGTGCAGATAGGTATAACTATGCT. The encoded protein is CTCSADRYNYA. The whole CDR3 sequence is CTCSADRYNYAEQFF.

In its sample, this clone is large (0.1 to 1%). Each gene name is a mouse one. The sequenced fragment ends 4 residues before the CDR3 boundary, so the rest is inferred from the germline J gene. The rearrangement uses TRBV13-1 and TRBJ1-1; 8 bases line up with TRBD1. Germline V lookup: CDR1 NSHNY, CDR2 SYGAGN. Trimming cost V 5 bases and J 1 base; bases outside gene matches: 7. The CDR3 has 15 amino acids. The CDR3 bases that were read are TGTGCCAGCAGATCCTATGGGACAGGGAACACA. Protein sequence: CASRSYGTGNT. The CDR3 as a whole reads CASRSYGTGNTEVFF.

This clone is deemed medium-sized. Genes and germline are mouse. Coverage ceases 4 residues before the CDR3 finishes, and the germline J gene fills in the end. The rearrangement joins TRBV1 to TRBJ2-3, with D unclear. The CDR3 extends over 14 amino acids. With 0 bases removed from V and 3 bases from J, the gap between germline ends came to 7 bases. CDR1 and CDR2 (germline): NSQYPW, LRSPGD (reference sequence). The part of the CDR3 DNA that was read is TGCACCTGCAGTGCAGATCCCAGGGCAGAA. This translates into CTCSADPRAE. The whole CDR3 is CTCSADPRAETLYF.

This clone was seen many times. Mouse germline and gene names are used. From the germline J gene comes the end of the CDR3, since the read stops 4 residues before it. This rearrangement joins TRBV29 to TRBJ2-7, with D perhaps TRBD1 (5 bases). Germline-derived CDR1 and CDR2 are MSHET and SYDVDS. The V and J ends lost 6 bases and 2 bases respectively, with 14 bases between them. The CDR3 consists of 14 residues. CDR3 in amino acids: CASSRRTKTYEQYF. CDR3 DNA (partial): TGTGCTAGCAGCCGCCGGACAAAAACCTAT. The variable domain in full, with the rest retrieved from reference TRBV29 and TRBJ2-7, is DMKVTQMPRYLIKRMGENVLLECGQDMSHETMYWYRQDPGLGLQLIYISYDVDSNSEGDIPKGYRVSRKKREHFSLILDSAKTNQTSVYFCASSRRTKTYEQYFGPGTRLTVL.

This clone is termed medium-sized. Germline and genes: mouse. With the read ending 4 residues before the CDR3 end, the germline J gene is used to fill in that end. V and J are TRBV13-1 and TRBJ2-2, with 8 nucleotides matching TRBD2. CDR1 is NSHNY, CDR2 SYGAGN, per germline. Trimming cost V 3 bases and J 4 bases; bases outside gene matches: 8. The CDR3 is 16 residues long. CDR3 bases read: TGTGCCAGCAGTGTCGGGGGGGCGTGGGGCACCGGG. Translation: CASSVGGAWGTG. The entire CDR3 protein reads CASSVGGAWGTGQLYF.

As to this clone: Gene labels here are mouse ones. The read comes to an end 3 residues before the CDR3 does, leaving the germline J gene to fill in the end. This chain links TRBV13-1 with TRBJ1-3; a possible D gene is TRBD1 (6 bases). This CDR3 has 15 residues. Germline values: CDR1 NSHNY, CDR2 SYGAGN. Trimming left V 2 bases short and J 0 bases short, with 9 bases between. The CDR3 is CASSEGQFSGNTLYF. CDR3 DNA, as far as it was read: TGTGCCAGCAGTGAAGGACAGTTTTCTGGAAATACG.

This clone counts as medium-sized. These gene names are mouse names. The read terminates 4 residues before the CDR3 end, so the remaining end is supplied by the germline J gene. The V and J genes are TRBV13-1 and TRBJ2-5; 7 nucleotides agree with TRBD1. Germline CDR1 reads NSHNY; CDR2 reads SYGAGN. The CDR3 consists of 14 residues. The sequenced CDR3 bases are TGTGCCAGCAGTGATGTCGGGACAGAAGAC. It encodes CASSDVGTED. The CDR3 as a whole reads CASSDVGTEDTQYF.

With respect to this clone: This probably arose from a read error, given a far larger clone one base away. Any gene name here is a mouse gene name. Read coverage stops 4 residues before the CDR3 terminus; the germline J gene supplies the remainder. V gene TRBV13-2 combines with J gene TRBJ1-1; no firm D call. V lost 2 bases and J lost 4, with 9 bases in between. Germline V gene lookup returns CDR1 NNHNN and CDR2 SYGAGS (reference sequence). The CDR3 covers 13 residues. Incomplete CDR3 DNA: TGTGCCAGCGGTGAAACAGCAAGCACA. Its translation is CASGETAST. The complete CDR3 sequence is CASGETASTEVFF.

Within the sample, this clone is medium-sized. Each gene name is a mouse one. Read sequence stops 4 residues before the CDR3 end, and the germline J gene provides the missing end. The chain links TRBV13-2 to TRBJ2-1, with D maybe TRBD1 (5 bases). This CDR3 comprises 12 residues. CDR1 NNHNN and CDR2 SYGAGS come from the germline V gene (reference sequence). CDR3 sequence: CASGDHRAEQFF. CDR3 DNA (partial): TGTGCCAGCGGTGATCACAGGGCT.

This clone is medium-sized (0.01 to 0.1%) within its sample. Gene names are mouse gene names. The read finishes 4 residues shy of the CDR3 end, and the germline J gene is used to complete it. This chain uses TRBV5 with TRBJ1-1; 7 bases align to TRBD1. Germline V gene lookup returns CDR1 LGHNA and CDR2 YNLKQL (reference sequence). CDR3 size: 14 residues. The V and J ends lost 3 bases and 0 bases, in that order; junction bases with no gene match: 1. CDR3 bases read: TGTGCCAGCAGCCATGGGACAGCAAACACA. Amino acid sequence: CASSHGTANT. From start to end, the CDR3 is CASSHGTANTEVFF.

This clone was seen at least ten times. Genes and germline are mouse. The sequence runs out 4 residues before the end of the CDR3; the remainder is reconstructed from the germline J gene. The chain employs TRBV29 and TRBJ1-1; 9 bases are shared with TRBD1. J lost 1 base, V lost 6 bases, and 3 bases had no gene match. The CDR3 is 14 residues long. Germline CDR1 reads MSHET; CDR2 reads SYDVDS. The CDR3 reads CASSPTGGNTEVFF. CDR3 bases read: TGTGCTAGCAGCCCGACAGGGGGAAACACA.

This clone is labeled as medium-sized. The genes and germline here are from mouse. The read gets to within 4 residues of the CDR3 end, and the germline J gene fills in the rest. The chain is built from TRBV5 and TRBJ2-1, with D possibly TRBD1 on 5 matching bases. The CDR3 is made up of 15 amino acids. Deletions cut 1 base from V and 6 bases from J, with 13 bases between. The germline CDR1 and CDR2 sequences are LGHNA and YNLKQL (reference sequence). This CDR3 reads CASSQGQGEFAEQFF. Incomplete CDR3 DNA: TGTGCCAGCAGCCAAGGGCAGGGAGAATTTGCT.

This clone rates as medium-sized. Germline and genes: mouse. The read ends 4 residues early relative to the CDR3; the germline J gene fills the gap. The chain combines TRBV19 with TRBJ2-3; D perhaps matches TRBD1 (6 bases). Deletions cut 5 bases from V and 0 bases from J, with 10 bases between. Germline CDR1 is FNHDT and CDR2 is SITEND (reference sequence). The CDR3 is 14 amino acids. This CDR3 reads CASSRTASAETLYF. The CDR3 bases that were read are TGTGCCAGCAGCCGGACAGCTAGTGCAGAA.

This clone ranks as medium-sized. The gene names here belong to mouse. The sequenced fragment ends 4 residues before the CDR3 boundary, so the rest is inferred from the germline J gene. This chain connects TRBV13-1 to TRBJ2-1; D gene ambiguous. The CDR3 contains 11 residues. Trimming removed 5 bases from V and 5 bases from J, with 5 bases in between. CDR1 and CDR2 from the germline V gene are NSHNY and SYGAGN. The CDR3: CASSPDAEQFF. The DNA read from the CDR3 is TGTGCCAGCAGCCCAGATGCT.

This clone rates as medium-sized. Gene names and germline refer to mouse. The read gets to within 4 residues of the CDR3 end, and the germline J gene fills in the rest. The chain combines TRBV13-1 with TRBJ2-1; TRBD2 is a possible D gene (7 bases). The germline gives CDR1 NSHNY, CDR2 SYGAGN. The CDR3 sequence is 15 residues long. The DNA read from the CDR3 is TGTGCCAGCAGTGAGGATGGGGGGCGGAGGGCT. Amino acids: CASSEDGGRRA. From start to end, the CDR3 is CASSEDGGRRAEQFF.

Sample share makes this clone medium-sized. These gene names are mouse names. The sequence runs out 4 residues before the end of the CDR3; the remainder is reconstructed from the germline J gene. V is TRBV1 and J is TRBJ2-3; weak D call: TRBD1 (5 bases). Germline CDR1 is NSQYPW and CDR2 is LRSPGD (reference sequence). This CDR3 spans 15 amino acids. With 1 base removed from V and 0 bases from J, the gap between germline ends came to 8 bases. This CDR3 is CTCSAGQSSAETLYF. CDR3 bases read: TGCACCTGCAGTGCAGGACAGTCTAGTGCAGAA.

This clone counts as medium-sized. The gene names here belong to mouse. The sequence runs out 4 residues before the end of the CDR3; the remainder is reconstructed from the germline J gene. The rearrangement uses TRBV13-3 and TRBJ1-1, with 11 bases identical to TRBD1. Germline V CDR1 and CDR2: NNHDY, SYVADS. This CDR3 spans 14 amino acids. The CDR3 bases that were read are TGTGCCAGCAGTGATAGGACAGGGGGCCCA. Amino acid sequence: CASSDRTGGP. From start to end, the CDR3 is CASSDRTGGPEVFF.

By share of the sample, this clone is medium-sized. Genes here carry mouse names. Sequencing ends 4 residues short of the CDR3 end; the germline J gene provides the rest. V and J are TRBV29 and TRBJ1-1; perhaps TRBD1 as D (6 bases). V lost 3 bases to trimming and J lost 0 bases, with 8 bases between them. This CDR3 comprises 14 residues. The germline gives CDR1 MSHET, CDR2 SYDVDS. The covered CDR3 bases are TGTGCTAGCAGTTTTGGGACATCAAACACA. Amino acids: CASSFGTSNT. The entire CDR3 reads CASSFGTSNTEVFF.

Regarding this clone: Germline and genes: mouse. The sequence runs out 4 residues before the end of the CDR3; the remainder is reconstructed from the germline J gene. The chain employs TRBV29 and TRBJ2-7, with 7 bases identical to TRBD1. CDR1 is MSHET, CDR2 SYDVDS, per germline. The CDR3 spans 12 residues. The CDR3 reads CASSPGQYEQYF. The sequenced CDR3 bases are TGTGCTAGCAGCCCGGGACAGTAT.

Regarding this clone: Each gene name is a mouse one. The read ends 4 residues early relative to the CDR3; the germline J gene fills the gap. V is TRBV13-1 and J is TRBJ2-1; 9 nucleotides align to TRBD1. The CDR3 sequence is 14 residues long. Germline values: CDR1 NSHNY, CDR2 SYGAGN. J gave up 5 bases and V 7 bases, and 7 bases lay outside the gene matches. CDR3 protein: CASGVRDRDAEQFF. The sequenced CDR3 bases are TGTGCCAGCGGTGTCCGGGACAGGGATGCT.